This T cell receptor (beta chain) derives from a study of response to subunit inactivated influenza vaccine. Findings and limits, study-wide: Only a handful of new T cells, the authors suggested, are recruited with each seasonal influenza vaccination.

This clonotype was detected ten times or more. Its antigen is undetermined. TCRdb recomputed calls from the RT-PCR reads with MiXCR, one row per CDR3 protein. This sample has 650,000 to 850,000 distinct CDR3 sequences, with 14% found just once. This CDR3 contains 12 residues. Trimming stripped 0 bases from V and 7 bases from J, with 4 bases between. Germline lookup yields CDR1 LGHNA and CDR2 YNFKEQ. This rearrangement joins TRBV4-2 to TRBJ2-1, with D unclear. The TCR originated in a middle-aged man who received an inactivated influenza vaccine. The source material was PBMCs from blood, sampled 14 days before vaccination. The CDR3 DNA reads as TGTGCCAGCAGCCAAGAAAGGAATGAGCAGTTCTTC. Protein product: CASSQERNEQFF.